This T cell receptor (beta chain) was sequenced in a study of CD8+ T cells in alopecia areata. For the study at large: In an open-label trial, patients got 5 to 10 mg tofacitinib twice daily.

General study results and limits: Patients displayed less clarity in TCR sharing than mice, a finding possibly related to HLA.

Treatment of the sample: oral pan-JAK inhibitor, 5-10 mg twice daily. Sequencing relied on a cDNA template that was reverse transcribed from extracted RNA. TCRdb's table, derived via immunoSEQ multiplex PCR, lists solely in-frame clones and lacks some. The table lists roughly 250,000 clones, around three fifths of them singletons. Turning to this clone: The antigen remains unidentified.

Sample: CD4+ T cells sorted from blood, taken around week 54, from a patient treated with tofacitinib. The sequence derives from a human donor with alopecia areata.

The chain's CDR3 is CASSERRSGGDRETQYF. DNA of the CDR3: TGTGCCAGCAGCGAAAGACGTAGCGGGGGGGACAGGGAGACCCAGTACTTC. The chain uses TRBV2 and TRBJ2-5; 11 bases fit TRBD2. CDR3 size: 17 residues. V shed 6 bases and J 5 bases; nucleotides not matched to a gene: 14. Germline V gene sequence: CDR1 SNHLY, CDR2 FYNNEI.